The present TCR beta chain was sequenced within a study of blood T cells in healthy people across ages. Study details: Template switching recovered approximately one barcoded beta molecule for every two T cells. Study results and limitations: In older individuals, TCR beta diversity per million T cells was lower, falling roughly linearly with age.

Primers used in a second PCR of roughly 6 to 12 cycles were a sample-barcoded 5' primer and a J-beta primer mix. Tagging of each cDNA molecule was performed by a template-switch adaptor with 12 random nucleotides. TCRdb redid the calling of the 5' RACE reads with MiXCR, one entry per CDR3 protein. The sample shows roughly 730,000 distinct CDR3 sequences, roughly 50% of them seen only once. CDR1 and CDR2 from the germline V gene are LNHNV and YYDKDF (reference sequence). The CDR3 length is 14 residues. V was cut by 2 bases and J by 0 bases, with 8 bases left in between. All donors came from Russia, were Caucasian and healthy, and spanned ages about 6 to 95. With respect to this clonotype: No antigen is known for it.

The chain links TRBV15 to TRBJ2-7; D unresolved. The sample consisted of blood. This sequence was found in a man in his forties or fifties in good health. CDR3 nucleotides: TGTGCCACCAGCAGATCGATTCCCTCCTACGAGCAGTACTTC. Protein: CATSRSIPSYEQYF.